This T cell receptor beta chain comes out of a study of T cell responses to AZD1222 COVID-19 vaccine. At the level of the study: Pooling covered second doses at about 4 or about 12 weeks.

The data were produced by immunoSEQ multiplex PCR, yet TCRdb's version contains in-frame clones alone and is incomplete. The sample yields around 190,000 clones, roughly 88% seen once. This clone came up once. The CDR3 consists of 15 residues. CDR1 is MNHEY, CDR2 SVGEGT, per germline. The V gene end was trimmed by 2 bases and the J gene end by 4 bases; junction bases not matched to a gene: 1. V and J are TRBV6-2 or TRBV6-3 and TRBJ2-1, with TRBD2 matching 11 bases. The TCR originated in an adult in good health. Here the sequenced sample was peripheral blood, taken on day 0 of AZD1222 vaccination. CDR3 sequence: CASSYLAGGYNEQFF. CDR3 sequence (DNA): TGTGCCAGCAGTTACCTAGCGGGGGGATACAATGAGCAGTTCTTC.